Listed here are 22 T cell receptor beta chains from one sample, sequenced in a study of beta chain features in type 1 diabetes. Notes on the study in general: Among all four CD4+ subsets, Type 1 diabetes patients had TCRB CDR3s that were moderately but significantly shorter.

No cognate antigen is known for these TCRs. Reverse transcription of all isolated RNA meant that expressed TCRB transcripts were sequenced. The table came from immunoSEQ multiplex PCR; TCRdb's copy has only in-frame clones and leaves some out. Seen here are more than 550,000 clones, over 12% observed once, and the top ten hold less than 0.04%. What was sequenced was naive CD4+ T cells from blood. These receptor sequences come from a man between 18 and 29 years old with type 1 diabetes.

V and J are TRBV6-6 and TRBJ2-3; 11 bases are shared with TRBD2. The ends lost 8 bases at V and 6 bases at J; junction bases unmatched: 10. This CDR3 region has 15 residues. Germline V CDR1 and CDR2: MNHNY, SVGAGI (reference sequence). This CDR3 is CASRGPSSGGDTQYF. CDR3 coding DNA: TGTGCCAGCCGCGGGCCCTCTAGCGGGGGGGATACGCAGTATTTT.

CDR3 bases: TGTGCCAGTAGTATAGCCCCCTCTAGCTCCTACAATGAGCAGTTCTTC. Amino acids: CASSIAPSSSYNEQFF. The genes are TRBV19 and TRBJ2-1; no firm D call. The CDR3 length is 16 residues. Germline V lookup: CDR1 LNHDA, CDR2 SQIVND (reference sequence). V was trimmed by 1 base and J by 0 bases, leaving 10 bases between them.

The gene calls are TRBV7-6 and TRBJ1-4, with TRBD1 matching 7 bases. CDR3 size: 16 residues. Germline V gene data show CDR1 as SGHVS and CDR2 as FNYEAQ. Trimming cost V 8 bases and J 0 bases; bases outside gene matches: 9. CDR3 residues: CASSHGQGATNEKLFF. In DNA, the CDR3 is TGTGCCAGCTCACATGGGCAGGGGGCAACTAATGAAAAACTGTTTTTT.

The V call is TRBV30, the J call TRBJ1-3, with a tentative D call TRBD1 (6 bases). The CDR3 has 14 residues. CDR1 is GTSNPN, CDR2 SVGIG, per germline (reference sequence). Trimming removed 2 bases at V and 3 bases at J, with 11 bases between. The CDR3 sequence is CAWSFGGIGNTIYF. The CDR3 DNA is TGTGCCTGGAGTTTCGGGGGCATTGGAAACACCATATATTTT.

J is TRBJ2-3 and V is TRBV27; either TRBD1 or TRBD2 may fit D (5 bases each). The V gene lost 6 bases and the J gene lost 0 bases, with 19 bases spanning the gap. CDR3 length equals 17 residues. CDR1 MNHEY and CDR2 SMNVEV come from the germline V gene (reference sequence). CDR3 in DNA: TGTGCCAGCAGGTCTCGGCCGGGGACGCTAAGCACAGATACGCAGTATTTT. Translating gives CASRSRPGTLSTDTQYF.

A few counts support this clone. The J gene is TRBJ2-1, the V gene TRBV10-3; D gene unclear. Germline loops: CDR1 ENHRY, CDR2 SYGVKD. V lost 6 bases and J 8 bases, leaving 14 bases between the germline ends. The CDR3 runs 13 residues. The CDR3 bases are TGTGCCATCAGCCTCCGCCCCGAAGATGAGCAGTTCTTC. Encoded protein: CAISLRPEDEQFF.

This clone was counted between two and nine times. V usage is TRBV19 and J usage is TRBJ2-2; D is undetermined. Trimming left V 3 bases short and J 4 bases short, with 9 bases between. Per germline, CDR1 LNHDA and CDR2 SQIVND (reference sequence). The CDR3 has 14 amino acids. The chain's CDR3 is CASSMQGRTGELFF. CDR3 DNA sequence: TGTGCCAGTAGTATGCAAGGTCGCACCGGGGAGCTGTTTTTT.

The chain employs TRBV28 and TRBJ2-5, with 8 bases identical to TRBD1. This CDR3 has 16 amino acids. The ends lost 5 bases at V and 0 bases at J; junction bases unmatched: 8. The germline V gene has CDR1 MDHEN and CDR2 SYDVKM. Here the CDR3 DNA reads TGTGCCAGCAGTCCCTACAGGGGGACCCACCAAGAGACCCAGTACTTC. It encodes CASSPYRGTHQETQYF.

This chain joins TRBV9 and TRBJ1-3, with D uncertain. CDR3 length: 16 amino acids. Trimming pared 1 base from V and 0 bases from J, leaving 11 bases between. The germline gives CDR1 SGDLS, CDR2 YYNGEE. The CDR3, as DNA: TGTGCCAGCAGCGTAAACACAGACAACTCTGGAAACACCATATATTTT. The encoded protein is CASSVNTDNSGNTIYF.

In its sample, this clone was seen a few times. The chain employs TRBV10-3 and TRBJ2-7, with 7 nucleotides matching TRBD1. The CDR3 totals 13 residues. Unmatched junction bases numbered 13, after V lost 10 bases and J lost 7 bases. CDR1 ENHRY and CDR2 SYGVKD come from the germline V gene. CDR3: CATRTGGSREQYF. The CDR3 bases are TGTGCCACCAGGACAGGCGGCTCGCGGGAGCAGTACTTC.

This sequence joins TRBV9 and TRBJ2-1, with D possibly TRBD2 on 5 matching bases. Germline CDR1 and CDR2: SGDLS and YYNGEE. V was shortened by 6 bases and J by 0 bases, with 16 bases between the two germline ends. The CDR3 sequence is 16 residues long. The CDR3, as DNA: TGTGCCAGCACCCCCTCAGTAGCGAGCTCCTACAATGAGCAGTTCTTC. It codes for CASTPSVASSYNEQFF.

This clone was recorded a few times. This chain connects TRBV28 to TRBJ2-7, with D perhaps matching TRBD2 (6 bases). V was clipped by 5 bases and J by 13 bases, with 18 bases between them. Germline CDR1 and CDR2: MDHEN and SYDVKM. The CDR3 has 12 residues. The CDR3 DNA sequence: TGTGCCAGCAGTCTTCCTCGGGACTCGACCTACTTC. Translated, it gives CASSLPRDSTYF.

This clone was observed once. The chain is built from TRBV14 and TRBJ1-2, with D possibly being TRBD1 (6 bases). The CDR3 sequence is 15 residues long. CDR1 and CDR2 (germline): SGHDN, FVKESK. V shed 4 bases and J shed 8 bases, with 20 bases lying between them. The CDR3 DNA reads TGTGCCAGCAGCCGGACAGCCAATCTCCAGACGGGCTACACCTTC. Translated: CASSRTANLQTGYTF.

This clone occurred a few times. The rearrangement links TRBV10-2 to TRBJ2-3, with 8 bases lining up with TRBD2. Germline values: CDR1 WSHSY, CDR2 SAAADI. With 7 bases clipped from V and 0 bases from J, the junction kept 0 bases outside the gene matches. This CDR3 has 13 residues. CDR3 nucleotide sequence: TGCGCCAGCATAGCGGGGAGCACAGATACGCAGTATTTT. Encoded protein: CASIAGSTDTQYF.

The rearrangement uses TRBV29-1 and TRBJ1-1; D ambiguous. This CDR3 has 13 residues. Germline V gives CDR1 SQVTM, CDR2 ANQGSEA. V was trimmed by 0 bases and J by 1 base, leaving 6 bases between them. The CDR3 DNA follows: TGCAGCGTTGAAGATTCCGGGAACACTGAAGCTTTCTTT. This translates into CSVEDSGNTEAFF. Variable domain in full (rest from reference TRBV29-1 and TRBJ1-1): SAVISQKPSRDICQRGTSLTIQCQVDSQVTMMFWYRQQPGQSLTLIATANQGSEATYESGFVIDKFPISRPNLTFSTLTVSNMSPEDSSIYLCSVEDSGNTEAFFGQGTRLTVV.

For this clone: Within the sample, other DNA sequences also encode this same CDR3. This CDR3 reads CSVSRQGNTEAFF. The CDR3, as DNA: TGCAGCGTATCGCGACAGGGGAACACTGAAGCTTTCTTT. This chain joins TRBV29-1 and TRBJ1-1; 7 bases fit TRBD1. The CDR3 totals 13 residues. Germline V gene data show CDR1 as SQVTM and CDR2 as ANQGSEA. V shed 6 bases and J 1 base; nucleotides not matched to a gene: 5.

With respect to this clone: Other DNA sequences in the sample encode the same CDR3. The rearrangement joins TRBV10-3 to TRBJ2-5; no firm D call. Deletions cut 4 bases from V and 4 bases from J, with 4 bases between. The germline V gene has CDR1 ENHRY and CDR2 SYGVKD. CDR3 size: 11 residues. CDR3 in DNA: TGTGCCATCAGTGGGGGAGAGACCCAGTACTTC. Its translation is CAISGGETQYF.

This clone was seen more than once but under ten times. CDR3 DNA: TGTGCCAGCAGCTTCCACTGGACAGGGAGCAACGAGCAGTACTTC. It yields the protein CASSFHWTGSNEQYF. The rearrangement joins TRBV7-2 to TRBJ2-7; 8 bases align to TRBD1. The CDR3 spans 15 residues. Germline V gene sequence: CDR1 SGHTA, CDR2 FQGNSA. After removal of 3 bases from V and 5 bases from J, the junction contained 9 bases not matched to a gene.

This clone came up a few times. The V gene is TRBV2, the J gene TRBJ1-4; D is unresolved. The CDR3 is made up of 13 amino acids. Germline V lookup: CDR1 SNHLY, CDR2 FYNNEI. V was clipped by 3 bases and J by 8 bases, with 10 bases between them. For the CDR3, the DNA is TGTGCCAGCAGTGAGGCCCTAGGGGAAAAACTGTTTTTT. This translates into CASSEALGEKLFF.

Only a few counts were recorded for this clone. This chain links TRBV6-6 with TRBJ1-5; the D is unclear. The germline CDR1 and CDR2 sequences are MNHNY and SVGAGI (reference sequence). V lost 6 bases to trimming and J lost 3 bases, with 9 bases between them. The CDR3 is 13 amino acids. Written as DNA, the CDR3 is TGTGCCAGCAGGGAAGACAACAATCAGCCCCAGCATTTT. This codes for CASREDNNQPQHF.

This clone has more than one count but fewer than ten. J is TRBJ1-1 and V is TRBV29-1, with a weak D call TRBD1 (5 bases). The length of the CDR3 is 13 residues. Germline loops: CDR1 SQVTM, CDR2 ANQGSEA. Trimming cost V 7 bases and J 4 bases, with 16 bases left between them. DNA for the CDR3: TGCAGCGCTGCCAGGGCCATGGGCACTGAAGCTTTCTTT. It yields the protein CSAARAMGTEAFF. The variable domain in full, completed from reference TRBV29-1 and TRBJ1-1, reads SAVISQKPSRDICQRGTSLTIQCQVDSQVTMMFWYRQQPGQSLTLIATANQGSEATYESGFVIDKFPISRPNLTFSTLTVSNMSPEDSSIYLCSAARAMGTEAFFGQGTRLTVV.

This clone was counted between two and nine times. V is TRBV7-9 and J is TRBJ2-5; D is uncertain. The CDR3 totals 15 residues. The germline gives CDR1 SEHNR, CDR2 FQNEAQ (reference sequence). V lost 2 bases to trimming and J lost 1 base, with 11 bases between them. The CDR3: CASSLRIPTQETQYF. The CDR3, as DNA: TGTGCCAGCAGCTTACGTATTCCGACCCAAGAGACCCAGTACTTC.